The clone carrying this TCR beta chain was detected only once. This sample is part of a study of shared clonotypes between healthy human individuals. Naive CD45RA+ and memory CD45RA-negative subsets were split from CD4+ cells. This CDR3 spans 15 amino acids. The ends were cut back, 3 bases at V and 3 bases at J, with 11 bases in the middle. Per the germline V gene, CDR1 is SGHNT and CDR2 is YENEEA. At the deep level, the assay was run. The authors distributed each subset's genomic DNA evenly over several immunoSEQ plates. Here immunoSEQ multiplex PCR was the method, and the copy in TCRdb shows in-frame clones only, minus some. The sample has under 2,500,000 clones; about 94% are singletons.

V usage is TRBV11-3 and J usage is TRBJ2-2; a possible D gene is TRBD2 (5 bases). The source of this sequence is a man younger than 30 in good health. Sequencing input: naive CD4+ T cells sorted from blood. Stated subset: CD45RA+ positively selected. This CDR3 reads CASSFEDYDTGELFF. Here the CDR3 DNA reads TGTGCCAGCAGCTTTGAAGACTATGACACCGGGGAGCTGTTTTTT.